The T cell receptor beta chain described here comes from a study of beta chain features in type 1 diabetes. About the study: Sorted cells examined across all samples numbered 100 million to 140 million.

Remarks on this clone: Its antigen remains unidentified.

V was shortened by 0 bases and J by 9 bases, with 14 bases between the two germline ends. This CDR3 has 14 amino acids. Germline-derived CDR1 and CDR2 are LGHNA and YNFKEQ. Without exception, sorted populations had purity beyond 95%. Study-level points and caveats: A moderate, significant TCRB CDR3 shortening appeared in type 1 diabetes across four CD4+ subsets. Whether TCRB rearrangement is influenced by HLA type was left unresolved in this analysis.

Every bit of the isolated RNA underwent reverse transcription, so sequencing read expressed TCRB transcripts. Sequenced by immunoSEQ multiplex PCR; TCRdb stores in-frame clones only, minus some. Here the sample spans 600,000 to 700,000 clones, around 12% being singletons. The chain recombines TRBV4-2 with TRBJ1-2; perhaps TRBD1 as D (5 bases). The sample comprised naive CD4+ T cells from blood. The TCR comes from a young man with type 1 diabetes. As DNA, the CDR3 is TGTGCCAGCAGCCAAGACAGGGTACAAAGGAGCTACACCTTC. Translating it yields CASSQDRVQRSYTF.